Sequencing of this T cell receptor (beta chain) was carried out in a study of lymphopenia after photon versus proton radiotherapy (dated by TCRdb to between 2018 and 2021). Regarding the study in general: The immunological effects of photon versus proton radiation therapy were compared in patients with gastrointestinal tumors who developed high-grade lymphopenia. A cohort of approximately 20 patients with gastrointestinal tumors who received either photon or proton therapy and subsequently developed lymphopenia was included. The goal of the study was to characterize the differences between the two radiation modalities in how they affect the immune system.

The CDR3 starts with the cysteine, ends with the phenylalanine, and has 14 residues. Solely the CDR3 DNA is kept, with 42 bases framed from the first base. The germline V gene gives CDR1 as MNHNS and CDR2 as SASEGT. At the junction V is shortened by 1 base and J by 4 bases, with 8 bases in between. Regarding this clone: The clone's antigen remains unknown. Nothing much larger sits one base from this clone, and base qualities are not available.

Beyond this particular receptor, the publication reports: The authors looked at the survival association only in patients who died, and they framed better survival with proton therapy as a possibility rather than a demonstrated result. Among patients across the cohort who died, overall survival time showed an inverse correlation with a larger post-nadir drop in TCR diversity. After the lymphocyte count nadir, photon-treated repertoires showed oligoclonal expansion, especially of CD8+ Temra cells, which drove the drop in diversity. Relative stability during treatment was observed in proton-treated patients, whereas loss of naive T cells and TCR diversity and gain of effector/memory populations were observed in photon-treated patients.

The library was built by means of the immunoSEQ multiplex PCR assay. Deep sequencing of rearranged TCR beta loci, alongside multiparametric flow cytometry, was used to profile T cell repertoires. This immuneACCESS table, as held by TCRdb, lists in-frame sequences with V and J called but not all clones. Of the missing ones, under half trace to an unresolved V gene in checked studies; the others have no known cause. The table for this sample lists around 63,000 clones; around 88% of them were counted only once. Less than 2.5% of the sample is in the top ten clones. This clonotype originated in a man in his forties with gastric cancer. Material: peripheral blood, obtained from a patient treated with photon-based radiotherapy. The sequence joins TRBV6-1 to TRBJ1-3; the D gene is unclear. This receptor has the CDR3 CASSEGSGGNTIYF. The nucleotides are TGTGCCAGCAGTGAAGGGTCGGGCGGAAACACCATATATTTT.